The T cell receptor beta chain under discussion was sequenced for a study of T cell clonality in common variable immunodeficiency (dated by TCRdb to between 2015 and 2016). Results the study describes overall, beyond this receptor: Fewer TCRbeta clones were shared among CVID subjects than among healthy controls (p < 0.0001). Correlations of repertoire features with clinical complications were constrained by heterogeneity among patients within the CVID cohort. Increased TCRbeta clonality was found in CVID subjects compared with healthy controls (t-test p = 0.018), with the increase being most characteristic of about a third of subjects. CVID TCRbeta sequences reportedly showed fewer deletions and N-nucleotide insertions and lacked highly modified clones with 13 or more V deletions. Even though DNA input was equal, the average per sample came to approximately 74,000 unique sequences for controls compared with approximately 29,000 for CVID samples. It was noted by the authors that sequencing of the repertoires of T cell subpopulations would be needed to clarify the cause of the increased clonality in CVID.

Most CVID patients and most healthy controls were of Caucasian heritage. Heparinized peripheral whole blood samples of roughly 5 to 9 ml were obtained from each donor. TCRbeta CDR3 repertoires were sequenced from genomic DNA of adults with common variable immune deficiency (CVID) and healthy adult controls. There were about 22 healthy adult volunteers in the control group (roughly 12 female and some ten male), ranging in age from roughly 23 to 75 years, with a mean age of roughly 35. Diluted blood was density-centrifuged over Hypaque 1077 or Ficoll-Paque to isolate peripheral blood mononuclear cells. Genomic DNA was obtained from unsorted mononuclear cells using either Qiagen column purification or a centrifugation-based method. For sequencing input, CVID and control samples contributed equivalent amounts of genomic DNA. For every sample, a 60 bp segment covering the rearranged TCRbeta CDR3 region was amplified and then sequenced. TCRbeta amplification used the immunoSEQ assay, a bias-corrected multiplex PCR with high-throughput sequencing. For the original study's pipeline: Every unique nucleotide sequence was considered a clone and was annotated with V, D and J genes, copy number and frequency. Sequences were labeled productive if in frame, and non-productive if out of frame or containing stop codons. Clonality was calculated from Shannon's entropy as previously described. The predicted amino acid sequences of productive clones were used to derive the mean CDR3 Kyte-Doolittle hydropathy. Using the R hclust function, scaled V gene usage was clustered hierarchically with Manhattan distance and complete linkage. Clone sharing by CDR3 amino acid sequence was assessed by resampling 12 repertoires per group over 100 rounds. Repertoires were searched for fewer than 85 published EBV-specific and a few hundred published CMV-specific TCRbeta sequences. Analysis left out two CVID samples that produced under 10,000 sequences, so 42 CVID repertoires remained. This immuneACCESS table, as held by TCRdb, lists in-frame sequences with V and J called but not all clones. Of the missing ones, under half trace to an unresolved V gene in checked studies; the others have no known cause. For V, J and clone size, that table is used; D and trimming come from the DNA. The sample features tens of thousands of clones, and none is a singleton. The top ten clones comprise 2.1% of the sample.

This clone was counted many times. The antigen it recognizes is unknown. The CDR3 end lies 3 residues beyond the end of the read and is filled in from the germline J gene. According to the germline V gene, CDR1 reads ENHRY and CDR2 reads SYGVKD. Spanning cysteine to phenylalanine, the CDR3 consists of 17 amino acids. Sequencing covers 42 bases of the CDR3, shown here with the frame starting at base 1. The trim is 2 bases for V and 8 bases for J, with a gap of 22 bases between the germline ends. The sequence derives from a person between 18 and 70 years old in good health. Sequencing was performed on peripheral blood mononuclear cells. The chain was built from TRBV10-3 and TRBJ2-1; tentative D gene TRBD2, with 6 bases matching. CDR3 region: CAISEPSGRGYEDEQFF. The part of the CDR3 DNA that was read is TGTGCCATCAGTGAGCCGTCGGGGCGGGGATACGAGGATGAG.